Reported below is one T cell receptor beta chain. Its antigen specificity is not known. Base-call qualities are not available, and no considerably larger clone is one nucleotide away. The record originates from a study of blood T cell repertoires in COVID-19 (dated by TCRdb to about 2020). For context, the study as a whole: Samples covering the acute and convalescent phases of COVID-19 were provided by collaborators in the United States, Italy and Spain. The material from the prospective study consisted of cDNA or gDNA derived from T cells, B-cell-depleted T cells, or PBMCs. The dataset comprised deeply sampled blood TCRbeta repertoires from subjects exposed to, actively infected with, or recovered from COVID-19. A freely available public database, intended as a resource for researchers studying the immune response to SARS-CoV-2, is where the repertoires were released. Samples were obtained from the ongoing ImmuneRACE study (first 160 participants) and from roughly 1,300 subjects provided by 6 global collaborators. The sample metadata nearly always contained a de-identified subject ID, COVID-19 status, age in years and sex. Where HLA class I and class II types were available, the types were taken from metadata supplied by the sample provider, not from assay-based typing.

The CDR3 runs 16 amino acids, cysteine and phenylalanine included. CDR3 DNA only is kept here, 48 bases in frame from base 1. The junction shows trimming of 0 bases on V and 9 bases on J, plus 15 bases between the germline ends. Reading the germline V gene gives CDR1 SGHDN and CDR2 FVKESK. Collaborating institutions collected whole blood in K2EDTA tubes following their own protocols. For TCRbeta analysis, collaborators shipped samples as frozen whole blood, isolated PBMCs, or DNA extracted from either of those sample types. Results the study describes overall, beyond this receptor: Clinical and demographic metadata were provided uncurated, with the amount varying by source and participant.

The immunoSEQ Assay, a bias-controlled multiplex PCR, was used to amplify TCRbeta CDR3 regions from genomic DNA. The authors processed their data as follows. Nucleated cell counts per sample were estimated from amplification of reference gene primers within the assay. To quantify the absolute abundance of each unique TCRbeta CDR3 rearrangement, sequence reads were collapsed and filtered. For each sample, productive Simpson clonality was calculated as the square root of Simpson's diversity index over productive rearrangements. This immuneACCESS table, as held by TCRdb, lists in-frame sequences with V and J called but not all clones. Of the missing ones, under half trace to an unresolved V gene in checked studies; the others have no known cause. V, J and clone size reflect that table, while D and trimming were determined from the DNA. This sample is represented by almost 25,000 clones; roughly 80% of them were singletons. More than 6.5% of the sample comes from the top ten.

Sequences were obtained from peripheral blood. The chain is assembled from TRBV14 and TRBJ1-6, with a weak D call of TRBD1 (6 bases match). The sequence was obtained from a human donor in a cohort sampled during active COVID-19. The CDR3 has the sequence CASSQDWGPRVSPLHF. The bases are TGTGCCAGCAGCCAAGATTGGGGGCCTCGGGTTTCACCCCTCCACTTT.